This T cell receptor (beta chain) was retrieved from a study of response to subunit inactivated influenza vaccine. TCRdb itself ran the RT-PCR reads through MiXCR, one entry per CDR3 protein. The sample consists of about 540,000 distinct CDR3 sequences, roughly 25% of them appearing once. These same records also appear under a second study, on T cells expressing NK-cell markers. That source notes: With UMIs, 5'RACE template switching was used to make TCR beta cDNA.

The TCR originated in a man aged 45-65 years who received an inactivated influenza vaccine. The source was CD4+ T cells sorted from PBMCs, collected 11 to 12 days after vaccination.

CDR3 protein: CAWSSMGQGNSPLHF. The DNA of the CDR3 is TGTGCCTGGAGTAGTATGGGACAGGGGAATTCACCCCTCCACTTT. The gene calls are TRBV30 and TRBJ1-6, with 10 bases aligning to TRBD1. J gave up 7 bases and V 2 bases, and 5 bases lay outside the gene matches. The CDR3 spans 15 residues. Germline V gene data show CDR1 as GTSNPN and CDR2 as SVGIG (reference sequence).